This TCR beta chain was obtained from a study of beta chain features in type 1 diabetes. In its sample, this clone was seen a few times. The antigen remains unidentified. Study outcomes and limitations: There were fewer insertions and more deletions at the VDJ junctions of type 1 diabetes patients. TCRB CDR3s were moderately but significantly shorter in Type 1 diabetes patients in all four CD4+ subsets.

The CDR3 consists of 16 residues. Looked up from germline, CDR1 is SGHRS and CDR2 is YFSETQ. V was shortened by 2 bases and J by 7 bases, with 22 bases between the two germline ends. Sequenced material consisted of expressed TCRB transcripts (all of the isolated RNA was reverse transcribed). Sequencing was performed with immunoSEQ multiplex PCR; in TCRdb, only in-frame clones are kept and a portion is missing. This table has some 370,000 clones, around 10% appearing once. The source of this sequence is a man aged 30-40 years with type 1 diabetes. The V call is TRBV5-1, the J call TRBJ2-7, with D possibly TRBD1 on 6 matching bases. The sample was central memory CD4+ T cells from blood. This chain's CDR3 is CASSLLDPGQHGEQYF. The CDR3 nucleotides are TGCGCCAGCAGCTTATTGGATCCTGGACAGCACGGGGAGCAGTACTTC.